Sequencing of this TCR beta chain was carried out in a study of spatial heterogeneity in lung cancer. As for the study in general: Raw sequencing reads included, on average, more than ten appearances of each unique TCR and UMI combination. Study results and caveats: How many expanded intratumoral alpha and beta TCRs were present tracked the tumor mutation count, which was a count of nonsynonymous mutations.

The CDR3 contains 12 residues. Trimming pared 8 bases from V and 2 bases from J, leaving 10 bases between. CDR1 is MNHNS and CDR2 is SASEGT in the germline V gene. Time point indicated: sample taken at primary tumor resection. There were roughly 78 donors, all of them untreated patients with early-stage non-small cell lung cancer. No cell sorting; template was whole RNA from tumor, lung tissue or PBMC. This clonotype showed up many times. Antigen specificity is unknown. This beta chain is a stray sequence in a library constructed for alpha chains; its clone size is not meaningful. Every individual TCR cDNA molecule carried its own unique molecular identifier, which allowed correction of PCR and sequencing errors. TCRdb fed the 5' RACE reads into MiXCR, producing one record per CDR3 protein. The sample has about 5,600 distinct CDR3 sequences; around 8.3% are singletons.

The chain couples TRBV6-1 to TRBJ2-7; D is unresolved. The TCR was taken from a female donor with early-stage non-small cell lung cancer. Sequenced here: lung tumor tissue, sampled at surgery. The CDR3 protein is CASVSGTYEQYF. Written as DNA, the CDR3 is TGTGCCAGCGTCAGTGGTACCTACGAGCAGTACTTC.